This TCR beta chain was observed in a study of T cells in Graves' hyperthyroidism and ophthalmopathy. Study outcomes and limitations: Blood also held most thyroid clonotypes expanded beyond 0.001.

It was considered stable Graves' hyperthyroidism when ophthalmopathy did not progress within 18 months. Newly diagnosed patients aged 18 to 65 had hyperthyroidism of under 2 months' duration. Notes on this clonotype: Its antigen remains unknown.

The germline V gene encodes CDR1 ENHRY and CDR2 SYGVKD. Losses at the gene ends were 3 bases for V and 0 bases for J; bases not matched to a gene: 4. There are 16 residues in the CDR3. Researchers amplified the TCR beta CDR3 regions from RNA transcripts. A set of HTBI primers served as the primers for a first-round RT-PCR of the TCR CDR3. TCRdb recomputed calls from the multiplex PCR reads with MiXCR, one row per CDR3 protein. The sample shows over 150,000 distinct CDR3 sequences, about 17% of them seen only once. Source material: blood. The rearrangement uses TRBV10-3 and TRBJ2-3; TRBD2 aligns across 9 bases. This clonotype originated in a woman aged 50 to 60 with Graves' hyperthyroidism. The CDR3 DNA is TGTGCCATCAGTGATCTGCGGGGGGGTAGCACAGATACGCAGTATTTT. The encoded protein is CAISDLRGGSTDTQYF.